This entry describes one T cell receptor (beta chain). The entry originates in a study of blood T cells in healthy people across ages. This CDR3 comprises 14 residues. Germline loops: CDR1 ENHRY, CDR2 SYGVKD. V was pared by 2 bases and J by 0 bases, with 7 bases between. PCR was performed a second time for about 7 to 12 cycles using a sample-barcoded 5' primer and a J-beta primer mix. Every molecule of cDNA carried a tag from a template-switch adaptor with 12 random nucleotides. TCRdb re-called the 5' RACE reads with MiXCR, one entry per CDR3 protein. This sample yields about 1 million distinct CDR3 sequences, of which 45% are seen a single time; under 20% belongs to the top ten.

The sequenced sample was blood. The genes are TRBV10-3 and TRBJ1-1; unclear D gene. This clonotype was sampled from a woman aged 60 to 75 in good health. The CDR3 spells CAISETVLNTEAFF. In DNA form, the CDR3 reads TGTGCCATCAGTGAGACGGTACTGAACACTGAAGCTTTCTTT.